This T cell receptor beta chain was captured by sequencing in a study of TIL therapy for anti-PD-1-resistant metastatic lung cancer. The CDR3 extends over 15 amino acids. V was trimmed by 5 bases and J by 2 bases, leaving 14 bases between them. The V gene's germline CDR1 is MGHRA and CDR2 YSYEKL. The immunoSEQ assay was v3. Profiling relied on immunoSEQ multiplex PCR, and the TCRdb table lists in-frame clones only, not all of them. Altogether approximately 60,000 clones are present, more than 80% being singletons, with the ten largest covering roughly 3%. The time point: pre-treatment sample, taken before nivolumab and TIL therapy.

The chain is built from TRBV4-1 and TRBJ2-3; maybe TRBD1 (6 bases). The origin of this receptor is a person between 25 and 80 years old with non-small cell lung cancer. Specimen: blood, collected at baseline. This CDR3 is CASSGQGWVTDTQYF. The DNA for the CDR3 is TGCGCCAGCAGCGGCCAGGGGTGGGTCACAGATACGCAGTATTTT.